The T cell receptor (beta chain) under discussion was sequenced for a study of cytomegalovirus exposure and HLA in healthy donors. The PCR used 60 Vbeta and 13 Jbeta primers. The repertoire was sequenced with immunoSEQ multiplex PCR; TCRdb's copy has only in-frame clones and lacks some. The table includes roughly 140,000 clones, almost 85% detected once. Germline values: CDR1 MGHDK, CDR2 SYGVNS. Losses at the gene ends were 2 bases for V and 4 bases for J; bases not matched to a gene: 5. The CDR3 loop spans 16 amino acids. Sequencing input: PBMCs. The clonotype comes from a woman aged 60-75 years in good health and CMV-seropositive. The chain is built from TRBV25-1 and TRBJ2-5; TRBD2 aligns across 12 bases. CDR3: CASSENPGLAGETQYF. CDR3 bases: TGTGCCAGCAGTGAAAACCCGGGACTAGCGGGAGAGACCCAGTACTTC.